This T cell receptor (beta chain) is drawn from a study of Ad26.COV2.S vaccination and SARS-CoV-2 variants. About the research overall: Recipients of Ad26.COV2.S got it intramuscularly, once or twice 56 days apart. Study outcomes and limitations: Breadth of non-spike TCRs did not differ between vaccinees and placebo recipients. Overall T cell responses may have been underestimated by the analyses of TCR breadth and depth.

Repertoires were generated with immunoSEQ multiplex PCR, while TCRdb's copy carries only in-frame clones and drops some. The sample has some 300,000 clones, 85% seen once; the top ten hold approximately 2%. This sample's treatment: around 19 received Ad26.COV2.S at low or high dose, single or two shots; about 5 received placebo; per-sample allocation not given. The samples were gathered on day 63 after the first injection of vaccine or placebo. Trimming stripped 0 bases from V and 8 bases from J, with 8 bases between. Germline loops: CDR1 SGHRS, CDR2 YFSETQ. This CDR3 spans 12 amino acids. For this clone: Antigen specificity is unknown.

The receptor comes from a person aged 18-65 years who received the Ad26.COV2.S COVID-19 vaccine or a placebo. Sequences were derived from peripheral blood, sampled in a trial of Ad26.COV2.S vaccine versus placebo. The V gene is TRBV5-1, the J gene TRBJ1-2; D might be TRBD1 (5 bases). CDR3: CASSLARVGYTF. Here the CDR3 DNA reads TGCGCCAGCAGCTTGGCCAGGGTCGGCTACACCTTC.